One and the same sample provided the 2 T cell receptor beta chains below, sequenced in a study of T cells after yellow fever vaccination. TCRdb reprocessed the 5' RACE reads via MiXCR and lists one record per CDR3 protein. The sample has a few hundred thousand distinct CDR3 sequences, 3% to 4.5% seen once. Sample: PBMCs, taken 5 days after the yellow fever booster vaccination. Receptors were obtained from a young man who received the YFV17D yellow fever vaccine.

V and J are TRBV4-1 and TRBJ2-1; D assignment may be TRBD1 or TRBD2 (5 bases each). The germline V and J ends were trimmed by 0 bases and 10 bases, with 10 bases remaining between them. The CDR3 is 13 residues long. Per the germline V gene, CDR1 is MGHRA and CDR2 is YSYEKL. The CDR3 nucleotides read TGCGCCAGCAGCCAAGACCGGGACGAGGAGCAGTTCTTC. This gives the protein CASSQDRDEEQFF.

This clonotype came up a few times. The chain combines TRBV7-2 with TRBJ1-2, with D possibly TRBD1 on 6 matching bases. The CDR3 runs to 15 residues. Trimming took 5 bases from V and 8 from J, leaving 21 bases between them. Germline values: CDR1 SGHTA, CDR2 FQGNSA. The CDR3 is CASSAEGGGAVGYTF. The DNA for the CDR3 is TGTGCCAGCAGCGCTGAGGGTGGGGGCGCAGTAGGCTACACCTTC.